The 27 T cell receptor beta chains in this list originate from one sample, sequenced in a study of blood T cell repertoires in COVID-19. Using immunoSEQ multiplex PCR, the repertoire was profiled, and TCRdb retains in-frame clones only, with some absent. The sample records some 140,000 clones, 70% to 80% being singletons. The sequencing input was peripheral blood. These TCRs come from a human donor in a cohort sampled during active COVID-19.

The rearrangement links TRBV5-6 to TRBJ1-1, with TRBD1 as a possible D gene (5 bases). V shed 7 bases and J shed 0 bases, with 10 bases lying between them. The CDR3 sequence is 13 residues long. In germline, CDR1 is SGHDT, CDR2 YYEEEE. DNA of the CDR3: TGTGCCAGCCTCCGGGACTTGAACACTGAAGCTTTCTTT. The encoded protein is CASLRDLNTEAFF. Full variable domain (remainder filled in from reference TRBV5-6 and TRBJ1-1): DAGVTQSPTHLIKTRGQQVTLRCSPKSGHDTVSWYQQALGQGPQFIFQYYEEEERQRGNFPDRFSGHQFPNYSSELNVNALLLGDSALYLCASLRDLNTEAFFGQGTRLTVV.

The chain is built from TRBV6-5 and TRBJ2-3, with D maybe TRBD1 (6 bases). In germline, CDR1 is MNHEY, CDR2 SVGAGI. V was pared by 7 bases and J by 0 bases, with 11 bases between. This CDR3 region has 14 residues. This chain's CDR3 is CASTRTASTDTQYF. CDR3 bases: TGTGCCAGCACCCGGACAGCTAGCACAGATACGCAGTATTTT.

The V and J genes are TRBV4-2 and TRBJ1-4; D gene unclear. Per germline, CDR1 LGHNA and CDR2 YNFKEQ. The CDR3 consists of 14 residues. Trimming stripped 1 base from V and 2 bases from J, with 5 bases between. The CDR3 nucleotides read TGTGCCAGCAGCCAAGCCGGGACTAATGAAAAACTGTTTTTT. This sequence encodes CASSQAGTNEKLFF.

Here the CDR3 DNA reads TGTGCCTGGAGTTGGTCCCACAGGGAGCAGTTCTTC. As protein: CAWSWSHREQFF. This chain connects TRBV30 to TRBJ2-1; possibly TRBD1 for D (5 bases). The V gene lost 2 bases and the J gene lost 10 bases, with 12 bases spanning the gap. Germline CDR1 reads GTSNPN; CDR2 reads SVGIG (reference sequence). This CDR3 is 12 amino acids long.

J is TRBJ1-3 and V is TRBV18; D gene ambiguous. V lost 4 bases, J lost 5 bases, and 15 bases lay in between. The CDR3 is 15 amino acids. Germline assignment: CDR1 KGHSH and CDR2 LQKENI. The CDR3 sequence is CASSQLGALRNTIYF. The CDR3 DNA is TGTGCCAGCTCACAACTCGGAGCCCTACGAAACACCATATATTTT.

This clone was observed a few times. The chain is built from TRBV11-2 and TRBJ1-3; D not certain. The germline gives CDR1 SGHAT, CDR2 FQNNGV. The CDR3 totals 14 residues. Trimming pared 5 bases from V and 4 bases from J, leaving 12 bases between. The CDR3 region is CASSLQAFGNTIYF. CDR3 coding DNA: TGTGCCAGCAGCCTCCAGGCGTTCGGAAACACCATATATTTT.

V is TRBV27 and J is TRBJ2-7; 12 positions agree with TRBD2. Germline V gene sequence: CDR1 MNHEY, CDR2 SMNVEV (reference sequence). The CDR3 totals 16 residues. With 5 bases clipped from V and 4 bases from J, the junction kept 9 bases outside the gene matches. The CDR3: CASSTLAGGLRYEQYF. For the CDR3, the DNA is TGTGCCAGCAGTACCCTAGCGGGGGGGCTTAGGTACGAGCAGTACTTC.

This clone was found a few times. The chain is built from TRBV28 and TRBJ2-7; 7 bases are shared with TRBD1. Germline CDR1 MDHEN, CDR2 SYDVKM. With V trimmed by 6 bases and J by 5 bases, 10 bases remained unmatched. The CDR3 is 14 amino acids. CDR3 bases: TGTGCCAGCAGCCTCGACAGGGCGAGGAACGAGCAGTACTTC. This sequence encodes CASSLDRARNEQYF.

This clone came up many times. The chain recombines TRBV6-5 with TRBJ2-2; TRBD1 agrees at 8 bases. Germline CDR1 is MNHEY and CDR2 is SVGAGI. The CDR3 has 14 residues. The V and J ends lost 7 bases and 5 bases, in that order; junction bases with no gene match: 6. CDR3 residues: CASIRRQGTGELFF. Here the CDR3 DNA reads TGTGCCAGCATCCGGCGACAGGGGACCGGGGAGCTGTTTTTT.

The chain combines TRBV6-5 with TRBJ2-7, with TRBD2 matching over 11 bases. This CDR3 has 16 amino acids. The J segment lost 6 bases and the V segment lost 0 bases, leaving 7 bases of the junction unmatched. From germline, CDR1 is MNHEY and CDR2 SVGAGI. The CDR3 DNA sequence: TGTGCCAGCAGTTACTCTAGCGGGGGGGCGGGTAGCGAGCAGTACTTC. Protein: CASSYSSGGAGSEQYF.

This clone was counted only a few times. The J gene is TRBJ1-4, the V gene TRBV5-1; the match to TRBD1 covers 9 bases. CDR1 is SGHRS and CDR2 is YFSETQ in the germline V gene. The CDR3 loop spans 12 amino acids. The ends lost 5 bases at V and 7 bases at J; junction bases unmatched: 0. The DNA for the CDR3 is TGCGCCAGCAGGGACAGGGGTGAAAAACTGTTTTTT. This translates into CASRDRGEKLFF.

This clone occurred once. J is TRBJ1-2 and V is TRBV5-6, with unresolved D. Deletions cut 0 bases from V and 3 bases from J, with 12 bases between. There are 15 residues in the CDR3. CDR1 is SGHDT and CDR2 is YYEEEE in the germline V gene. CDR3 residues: CASSLDVAEDYGYTF. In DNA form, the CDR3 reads TGTGCCAGCAGCTTGGACGTGGCAGAAGACTATGGCTACACCTTC.

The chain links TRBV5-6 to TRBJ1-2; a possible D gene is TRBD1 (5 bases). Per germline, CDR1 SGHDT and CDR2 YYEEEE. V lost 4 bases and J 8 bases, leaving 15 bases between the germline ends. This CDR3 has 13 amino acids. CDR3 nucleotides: TGTGCCAGCAGCGCCGACAGTGACCGCGGCTACACCTTC. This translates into CASSADSDRGYTF.

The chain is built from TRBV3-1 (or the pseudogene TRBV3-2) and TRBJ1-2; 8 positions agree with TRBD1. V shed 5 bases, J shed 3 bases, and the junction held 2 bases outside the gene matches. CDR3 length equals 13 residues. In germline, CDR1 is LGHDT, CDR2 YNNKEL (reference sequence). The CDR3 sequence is CASSEQGDYGYTF. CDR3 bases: TGTGCCAGCAGCGAACAGGGGGACTATGGCTACACCTTC.

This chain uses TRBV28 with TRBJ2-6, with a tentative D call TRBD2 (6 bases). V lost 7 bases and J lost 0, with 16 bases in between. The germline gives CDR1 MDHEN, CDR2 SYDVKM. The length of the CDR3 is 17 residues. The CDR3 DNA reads TGTGCCAGCACAGTCGGGGGAGCATACTCTGGGGCCAACGTCCTGACTTTC. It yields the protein CASTVGGAYSGANVLTF.

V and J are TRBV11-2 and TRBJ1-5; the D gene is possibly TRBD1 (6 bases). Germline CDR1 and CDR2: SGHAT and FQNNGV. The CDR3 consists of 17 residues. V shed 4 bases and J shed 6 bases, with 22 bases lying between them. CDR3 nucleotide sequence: TGTGCCAGCAGCTCCGTGTCGGGGGGGCGGGCCGGTCAGCCCCAGCATTTT. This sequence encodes CASSSVSGGRAGQPQHF.

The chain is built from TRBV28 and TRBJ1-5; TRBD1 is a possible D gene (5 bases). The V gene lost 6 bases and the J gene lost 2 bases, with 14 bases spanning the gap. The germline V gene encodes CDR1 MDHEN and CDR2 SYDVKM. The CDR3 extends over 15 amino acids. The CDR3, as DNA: TGTGCCAGCAGGGCCGGGGGAGGTGGCAATCAGCCCCAGCATTTT. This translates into CASRAGGGGNQPQHF. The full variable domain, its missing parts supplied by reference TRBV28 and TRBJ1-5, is DVKVTQSSRYLVKRTGEKVFLECVQDMDHENMFWYRQDPGLGLRLIYFSYDVKMKEKGDIPEGYSVSREKKERFSLILESASTNQTSMYLCASRAGGGGNQPQHFGDGTRLSIL.

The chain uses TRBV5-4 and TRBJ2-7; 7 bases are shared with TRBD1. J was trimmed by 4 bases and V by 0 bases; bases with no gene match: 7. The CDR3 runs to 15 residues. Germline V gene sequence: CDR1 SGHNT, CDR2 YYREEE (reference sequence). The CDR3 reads CASSLVQGSLYEQYF. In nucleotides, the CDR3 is TGTGCCAGCAGCTTGGTACAGGGGTCCCTATACGAGCAGTACTTC.

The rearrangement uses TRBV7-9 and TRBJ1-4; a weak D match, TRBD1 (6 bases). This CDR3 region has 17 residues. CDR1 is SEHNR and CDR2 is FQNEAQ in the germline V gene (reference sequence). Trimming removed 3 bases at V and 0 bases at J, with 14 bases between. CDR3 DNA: TGTGCCAGCAGCTTCTCTAGTACAGGGACAACTAATGAAAAACTGTTTTTT. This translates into CASSFSSTGTTNEKLFF.

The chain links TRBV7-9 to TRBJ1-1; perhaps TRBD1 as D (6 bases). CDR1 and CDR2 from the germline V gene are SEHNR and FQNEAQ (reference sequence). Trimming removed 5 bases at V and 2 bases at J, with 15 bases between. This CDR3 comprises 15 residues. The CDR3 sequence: CASSPRGGPNTEAFF. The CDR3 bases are TGTGCCAGCAGCCCCCGCGGGGGGCCTAACACTGAAGCTTTCTTT.

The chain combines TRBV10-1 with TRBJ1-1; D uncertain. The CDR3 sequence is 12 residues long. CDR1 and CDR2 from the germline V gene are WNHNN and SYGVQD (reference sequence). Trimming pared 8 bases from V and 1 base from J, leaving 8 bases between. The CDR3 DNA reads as TGCGCCAGCCAAGGCGGGAACACTGAAGCTTTCTTT. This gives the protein CASQGGNTEAFF.

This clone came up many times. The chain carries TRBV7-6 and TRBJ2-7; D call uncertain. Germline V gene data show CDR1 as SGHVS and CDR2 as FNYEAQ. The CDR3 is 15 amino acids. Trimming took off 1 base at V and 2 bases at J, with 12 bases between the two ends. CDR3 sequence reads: CASSLGPEPTYEQYF. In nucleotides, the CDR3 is TGTGCCAGCAGCTTAGGGCCAGAACCAACCTACGAGCAGTACTTC.

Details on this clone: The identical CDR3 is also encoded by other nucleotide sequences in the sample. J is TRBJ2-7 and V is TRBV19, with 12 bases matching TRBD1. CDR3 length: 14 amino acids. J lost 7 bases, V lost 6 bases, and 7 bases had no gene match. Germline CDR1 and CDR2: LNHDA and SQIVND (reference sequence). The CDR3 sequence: CASSPGQGAREQYF. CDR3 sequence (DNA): TGTGCCAGTAGCCCGGGACAGGGGGCGAGGGAGCAGTACTTC.

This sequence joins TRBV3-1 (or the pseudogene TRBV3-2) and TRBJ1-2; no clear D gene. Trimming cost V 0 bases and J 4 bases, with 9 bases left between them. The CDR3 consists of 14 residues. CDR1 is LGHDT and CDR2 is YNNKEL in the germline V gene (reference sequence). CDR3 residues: CASSQDPSLYGYTF. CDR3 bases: TGTGCCAGCAGCCAAGACCCCAGTCTCTATGGCTACACCTTC.

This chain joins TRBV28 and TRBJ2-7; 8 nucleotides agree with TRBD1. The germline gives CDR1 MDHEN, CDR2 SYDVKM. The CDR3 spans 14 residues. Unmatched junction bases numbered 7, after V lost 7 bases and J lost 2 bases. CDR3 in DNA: TGTGCCAGCACCTCAGGACAGGGCCCCTACGAGCAGTACTTC. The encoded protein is CASTSGQGPYEQYF.

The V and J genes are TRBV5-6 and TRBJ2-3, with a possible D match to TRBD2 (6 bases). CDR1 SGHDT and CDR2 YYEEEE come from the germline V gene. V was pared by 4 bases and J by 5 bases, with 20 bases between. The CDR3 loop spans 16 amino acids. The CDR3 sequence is CASSTPSAGWLDTQYF. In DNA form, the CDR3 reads TGTGCCAGCAGCACACCTAGCGCGGGGTGGTTAGATACGCAGTATTTT.

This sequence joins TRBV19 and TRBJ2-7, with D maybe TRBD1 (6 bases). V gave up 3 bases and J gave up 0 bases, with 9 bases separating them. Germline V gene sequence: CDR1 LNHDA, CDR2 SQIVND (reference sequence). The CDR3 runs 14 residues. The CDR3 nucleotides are TGTGCCAGTAGTATTTGGGGGCCCTCCTACGAGCAGTACTTC. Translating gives CASSIWGPSYEQYF.